This T cell receptor (beta chain) stems from a study of CD8 T cells in ankylosing spondylitis. Study-level findings and limits: The study looked at matched synovial fluid samples from ankylosing spondylitis patients. Disease-linked clones were reported to be significantly enriched there. A TCR beta motif made of about 8 highly homologous variants seemed typical of ankylosing spondylitis blood.

From germline, CDR1 is DFQATT and CDR2 SNEGSKA (reference sequence). After removal of 3 bases from V and 8 bases from J, the junction contained 11 bases not matched to a gene. The CDR3 spans 15 residues. Quantitative barcoded 5'-RACE was used to prepare TCR beta libraries. From the 5' RACE reads, TCRdb called clonotypes with MiXCR, one entry per CDR3 protein. Among some 800,000 distinct CDR3 sequences listed, about 11% were seen once. About this clonotype: Its antigen remains unknown.

The chain uses TRBV20-1 and TRBJ2-1; 9 nucleotides agree with TRBD2. The sequencing sample was made of blood, either unsorted or a sorted T cell fraction (not recorded which). The clonotype originates from a male donor with ankylosing spondylitis. The CDR3 loop is CSASSLAGTSHEQFF. The CDR3 DNA sequence: TGCAGTGCTAGTAGCCTAGCGGGGACGAGTCATGAGCAGTTCTTC.